The 21 T cell receptor beta chains below were found in one sample sequenced in a study of blood T cell repertoires in COVID-19. Clones were sequenced by immunoSEQ multiplex PCR, and TCRdb holds only the in-frame ones, with some missing. The sample holds fewer than 300,000 clones, more than 70% seen once. Sequenced input: peripheral blood. The receptor set was obtained from a man at least 80 years old with acute or convalescent COVID-19.

The chain combines TRBV29-1 with TRBJ2-2; 7 bases line up with TRBD1. V shed 6 bases and J 4 bases; nucleotides not matched to a gene: 11. Germline V gives CDR1 SQVTM, CDR2 ANQGSEA. This CDR3 has 15 residues. CDR3 sequence (DNA): TGCAGCGTAGGACAGGATAGGGGAGTCACCGGGGAGCTGTTTTTT. It encodes CSVGQDRGVTGELFF.

J is TRBJ2-1 and V is TRBV30; TRBD1 aligns across 7 bases. Per the germline V gene, CDR1 is GTSNPN and CDR2 is SVGIG (reference sequence). Trimming at V came to 0 bases and at J to 6 bases, leaving 8 bases not matched to a gene. The CDR3 contains 15 residues. CDR3 bases: TGTGCCTGGAGTGTGTTAGGACAGGCCTTCAATGAGCAGTTCTTC. This codes for CAWSVLGQAFNEQFF.

This chain uses TRBV7-3 with TRBJ2-1; D might be TRBD1 (6 bases). Trimming shortened V by 5 bases and J by 4 bases, and 15 bases separated the two germline ends. The CDR3 runs 15 residues. In germline, CDR1 is SGHTA, CDR2 FQGTGA. CDR3 amino acids: CASSAGQIYYNEQFF. In nucleotides, the CDR3 is TGTGCCAGCAGCGCTGGACAGATCTATTACAATGAGCAGTTCTTC.

In its sample, this clone was seen once. The chain combines TRBV27 with TRBJ1-1; 8 bases line up with TRBD1. CDR3 length equals 15 residues. Germline V gives CDR1 MNHEY, CDR2 SMNVEV (reference sequence). V lost 3 bases and J lost 1; bases outside the gene matches: 4. The CDR3 DNA follows: TGTGCCAGCAGTTTGTCCGGGACAGGGAACACTGAAGCTTTCTTT. Translated: CASSLSGTGNTEAFF.

The V call is TRBV7-8, the J call TRBJ2-5; D call uncertain. V lost 5 bases to trimming and J lost 4 bases, with 23 bases between them. CDR1 is SGHVS, CDR2 FQNEAQ, per germline. The CDR3 loop spans 17 amino acids. The CDR3, as DNA: TGTGCCAGCAGCCCCCTCCCGCCAACTAACCCGCGAGAGACCCAGTACTTC. It encodes CASSPLPPTNPRETQYF.

The chain is built from TRBV5-4 and TRBJ2-4, with 8 bases aligning to TRBD2. CDR1 SGHNT and CDR2 YYREEE come from the germline V gene (reference sequence). Unmatched junction bases numbered 6, after V lost 0 bases and J lost 7 bases. The CDR3 is 15 residues long. This CDR3 is CASSLEPGGPNIQYF. The CDR3, as DNA: TGTGCCAGCAGCTTGGAGCCGGGGGGGCCCAACATTCAGTACTTC.

V usage is TRBV24-1 and J usage is TRBJ2-2; D remains ambiguous. The V gene's germline CDR1 is KGHDR and CDR2 SFDVKD. Between the trimmed V and J ends, which lost 0 bases and 0 bases, there was a span of 7 bases. The CDR3 totals 16 residues. CDR3 sequence: CATSDLTVANTGELFF. In nucleotides, the CDR3 is TGTGCCACCAGTGATTTGACAGTCGCGAACACCGGGGAGCTGTTTTTT.

This clone was observed a handful of times. The V gene is TRBV3-1 (or the pseudogene TRBV3-2), the J gene TRBJ2-1; TRBD2 agrees at 8 bases. Germline assignment: CDR1 LGHDT and CDR2 YNNKEL (reference sequence). CDR3 length: 19 amino acids. Trimming cost V 0 bases and J 5 bases; bases outside gene matches: 15. CDR3 loop: CASSQDRPLQREYNNEQFF. The DNA for the CDR3 is TGTGCCAGCAGCCAAGACCGACCCCTCCAGCGGGAGTACAACAATGAGCAGTTCTTC.

This chain's CDR3 is CASSLKGTSGINEQYF. The CDR3 nucleotides are TGCGCCAGCAGCTTGAAAGGGACTAGCGGCATTAACGAGCAGTACTTC. This rearrangement joins TRBV5-1 to TRBJ2-7, with 11 positions matching TRBD2. CDR3 length: 16 residues. Germline assignment: CDR1 SGHRS and CDR2 YFSETQ. Trimming removed 1 base from V and 5 bases from J; junction bases left unmatched: 8.

The chain recombines TRBV12-5 with TRBJ2-7, with a tentative D call TRBD2 (6 bases). The CDR3 is made up of 15 amino acids. V lost 5 bases, J lost 2 bases, and 16 bases lay in between. Germline-derived CDR1 and CDR2 are LGHNT and FRNRAP. The CDR3 nucleotides are TGTGCTAGTGGTCCTACCAGGCGGGACCCCTACGAGCAGTACTTC. Its translation: CASGPTRRDPYEQYF.

J is TRBJ1-2 and V is TRBV19, with unresolved D. This CDR3 is 14 amino acids long. The germline V gene has CDR1 LNHDA and CDR2 SQIVND (reference sequence). V was trimmed by 7 bases and J by 4 bases, leaving 16 bases between them. The CDR3 protein is CASKGGHATYGYTF. The CDR3 bases are TGTGCCAGTAAGGGCGGGCACGCTACCTATGGCTACACCTTC.

This clone was detected only a few times. This chain joins TRBV28 and TRBJ1-3, with D tentatively TRBD1 (6 bases). The CDR3 has 15 amino acids. The V end was cut by 1 base, the J end by 0 bases, with 7 bases between. The germline gives CDR1 MDHEN, CDR2 SYDVKM. DNA for the CDR3: TGTGCCAGCAGTTTATTGGGGGCCTCTGGAAACACCATATATTTT. It specifies CASSLLGASGNTIYF.

The genes are TRBV30 and TRBJ1-5, with TRBD1 as a possible D gene (6 bases). The CDR3 runs 16 residues. V was shortened by 2 bases and J by 3 bases, with 17 bases between the two germline ends. Per the germline V gene, CDR1 is GTSNPN and CDR2 is SVGIG (reference sequence). CDR3 protein: CAWSPPGDILNQPQHF. In DNA form, the CDR3 reads TGTGCCTGGAGTCCCCCCGGGGACATCCTCAATCAGCCCCAGCATTTT.

The CDR3: CASSLGGGPKETQYF. As DNA, the CDR3 is TGCGCCAGCAGCTTAGGGGGAGGGCCCAAAGAGACCCAGTACTTC. The chain has TRBV5-1 and TRBJ2-5; a weak D match, TRBD2 (7 bases). Trimming removed 2 bases from V and 3 bases from J, with 14 bases in between. The CDR3 is 15 residues long. CDR1 and CDR2 (germline): SGHRS, YFSETQ.

This chain joins TRBV5-5 and TRBJ2-7; maybe TRBD2 (5 bases). Trimming left V 4 bases short and J 3 bases short, with 14 bases between. The CDR3 sequence is 14 residues long. Germline V lookup: CDR1 SGHKS, CDR2 YYEKEE (reference sequence). In DNA form, the CDR3 reads TGTGCCAGCAGCATCCTGGCGGGCAGCTACGAGCAGTACTTC. It yields the protein CASSILAGSYEQYF.

The CDR3 DNA follows: TGCGCCAGCAGCTTGGAATCCGGTCATAGAAACACCATATATTTT. This codes for CASSLESGHRNTIYF. The chain is built from TRBV5-1 and TRBJ1-3; D gene unclear. CDR3 length: 15 residues. Trimming left V 0 bases short and J 5 bases short, with 12 bases between. Germline V gives CDR1 SGHRS, CDR2 YFSETQ.

The rearrangement links TRBV2 to TRBJ1-2, with D unresolved. The germline V gene encodes CDR1 SNHLY and CDR2 FYNNEI. V was trimmed by 6 bases and J by 3 bases, leaving 20 bases between them. The CDR3 is 16 amino acids. The CDR3 loop reads CASRGIYSLKDYGYTF. CDR3 sequence (DNA): TGTGCCAGCAGGGGTATCTACAGCCTGAAGGACTATGGCTACACCTTC.

The V gene is TRBV3-1 (or the pseudogene TRBV3-2), the J gene TRBJ1-3; no clear D gene. The ends were cut back, 1 base at V and 4 bases at J, with 8 bases in the middle. The CDR3 has 14 amino acids. Germline V gene sequence: CDR1 LGHDT, CDR2 YNNKEL (reference sequence). The chain's CDR3 is CASSQVAGGNTIYF. The CDR3 region has the DNA TGTGCCAGCAGCCAAGTAGCTGGGGGAAACACCATATATTTT.

V is TRBV27 and J is TRBJ1-6; D possibly corresponds to TRBD1 (5 bases). CDR1 is MNHEY and CDR2 is SMNVEV in the germline V gene (reference sequence). V was clipped by 3 bases and J by 9 bases, with 12 bases between them. The CDR3 is made up of 14 amino acids. DNA of the CDR3: TGTGCCAGCAGTTTTTGGGACGGGGGTTCACCCCTCCACTTT. This codes for CASSFWDGGSPLHF.

The genes are TRBV6-5 and TRBJ2-1; perhaps TRBD1 as D (5 bases). The germline V gene has CDR1 MNHEY and CDR2 SVGAGI. Deletions cut 4 bases from V and 8 bases from J, with 9 bases between. CDR3 length equals 12 residues. The CDR3 spells CASSSPGYEQFF. The CDR3 nucleotides are TGTGCCAGCAGTTCCCCAGGGTATGAGCAGTTCTTC.

The CDR3 bases are TGTGCCAGCAGCCAAGAGACAGGGGGCTCTGAAGCTTTCTTT. Its protein product is CASSQETGGSEAFF. The chain is built from TRBV7-8 and TRBJ1-1, with 10 bases lining up with TRBD1. This CDR3 region has 14 residues. V shed 5 bases and J 6 bases; nucleotides not matched to a gene: 6. From germline, CDR1 is SGHVS and CDR2 FQNEAQ.